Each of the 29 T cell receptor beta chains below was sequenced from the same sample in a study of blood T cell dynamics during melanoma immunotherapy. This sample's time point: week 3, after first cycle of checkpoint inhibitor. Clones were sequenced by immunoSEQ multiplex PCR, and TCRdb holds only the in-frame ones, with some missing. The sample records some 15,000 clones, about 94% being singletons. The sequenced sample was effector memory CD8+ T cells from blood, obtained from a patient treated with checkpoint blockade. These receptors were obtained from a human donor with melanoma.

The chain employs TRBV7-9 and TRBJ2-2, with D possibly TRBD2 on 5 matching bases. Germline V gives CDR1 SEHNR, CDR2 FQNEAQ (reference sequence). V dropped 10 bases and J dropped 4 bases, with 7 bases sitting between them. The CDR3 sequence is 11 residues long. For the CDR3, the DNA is TGTGCCAATCGGGGCACCGGGGAGCTGTTTTTT. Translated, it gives CANRGTGELFF.

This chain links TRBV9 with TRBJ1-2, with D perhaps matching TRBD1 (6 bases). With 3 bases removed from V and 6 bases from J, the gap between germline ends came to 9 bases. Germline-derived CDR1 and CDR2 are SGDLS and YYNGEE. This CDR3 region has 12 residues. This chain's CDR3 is CASSDRVDGYTF. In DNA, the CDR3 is TGTGCCAGCAGCGACAGGGTGGATGGCTACACCTTC.

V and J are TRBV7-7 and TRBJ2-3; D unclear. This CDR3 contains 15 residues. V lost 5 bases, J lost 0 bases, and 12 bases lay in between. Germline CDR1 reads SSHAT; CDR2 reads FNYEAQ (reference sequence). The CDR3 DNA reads TGTGCCAGCAGCCCCCGGCAGTCTAGCACAGATACGCAGTATTTT. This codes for CASSPRQSSTDTQYF.

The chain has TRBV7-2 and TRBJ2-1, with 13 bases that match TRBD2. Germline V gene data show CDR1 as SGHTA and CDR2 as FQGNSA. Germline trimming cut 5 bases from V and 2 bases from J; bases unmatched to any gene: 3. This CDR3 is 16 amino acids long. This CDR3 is CASSIGTSGAYNEQFF. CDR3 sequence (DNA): TGTGCCAGCAGCATAGGGACTAGCGGGGCCTACAATGAGCAGTTCTTC.

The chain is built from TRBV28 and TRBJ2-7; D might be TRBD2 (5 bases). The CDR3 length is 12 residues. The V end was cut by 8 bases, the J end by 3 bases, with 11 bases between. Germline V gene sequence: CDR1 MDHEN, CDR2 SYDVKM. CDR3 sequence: CASAPEDYEQYF. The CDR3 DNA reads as TGTGCCAGCGCCCCGGAGGACTACGAGCAGTACTTC.

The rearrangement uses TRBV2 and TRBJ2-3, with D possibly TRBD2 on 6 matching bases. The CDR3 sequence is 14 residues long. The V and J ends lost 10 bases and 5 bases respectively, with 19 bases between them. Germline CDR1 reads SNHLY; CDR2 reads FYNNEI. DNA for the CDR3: TGTGCCAACTTATTGACTAGGGGAGGAGATACGCAGTATTTT. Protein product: CANLLTRGGDTQYF.

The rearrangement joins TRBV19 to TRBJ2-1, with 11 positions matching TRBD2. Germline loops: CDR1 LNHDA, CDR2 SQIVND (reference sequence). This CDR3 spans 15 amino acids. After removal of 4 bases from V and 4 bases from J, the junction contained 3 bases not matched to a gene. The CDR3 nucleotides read TGTGCCAGTAGTACCGGGACTAGCGGATACAATGAGCAGTTCTTC. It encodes CASSTGTSGYNEQFF.

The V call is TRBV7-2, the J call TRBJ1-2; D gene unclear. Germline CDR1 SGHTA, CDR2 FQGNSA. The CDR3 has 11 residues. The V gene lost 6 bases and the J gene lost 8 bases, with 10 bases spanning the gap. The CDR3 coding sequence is TGTGCCAGCAGGGAAGGGTTGGGCTACACCTTC. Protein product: CASREGLGYTF.

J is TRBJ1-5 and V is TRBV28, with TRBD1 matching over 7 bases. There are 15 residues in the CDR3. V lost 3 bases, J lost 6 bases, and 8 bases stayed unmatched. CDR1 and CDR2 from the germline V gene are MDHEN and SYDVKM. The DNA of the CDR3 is TGTGCCAGCAGTTTGCGGGACAGTGGGGGTCAGCCCCAGCATTTT. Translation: CASSLRDSGGQPQHF. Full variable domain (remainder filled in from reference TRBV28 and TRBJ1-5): DVKVTQSSRYLVKRTGEKVFLECVQDMDHENMFWYRQDPGLGLRLIYFSYDVKMKEKGDIPEGYSVSREKKERFSLILESASTNQTSMYLCASSLRDSGGQPQHFGDGTRLSIL.

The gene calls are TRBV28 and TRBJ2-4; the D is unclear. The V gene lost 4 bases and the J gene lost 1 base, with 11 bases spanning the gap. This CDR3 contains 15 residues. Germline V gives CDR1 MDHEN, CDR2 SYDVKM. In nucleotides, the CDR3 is TGTGCCAGCAGTTCGCCCCGAGGCGCCAAAAACATTCAGTACTTC. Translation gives CASSSPRGAKNIQYF.

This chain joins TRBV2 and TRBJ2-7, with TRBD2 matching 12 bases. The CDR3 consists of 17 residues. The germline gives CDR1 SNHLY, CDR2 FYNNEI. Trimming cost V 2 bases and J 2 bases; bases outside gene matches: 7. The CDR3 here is CASSELGLAGGTYEQYF. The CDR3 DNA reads TGTGCCAGCAGTGAATTAGGGCTAGCGGGAGGGACCTACGAGCAGTACTTC.

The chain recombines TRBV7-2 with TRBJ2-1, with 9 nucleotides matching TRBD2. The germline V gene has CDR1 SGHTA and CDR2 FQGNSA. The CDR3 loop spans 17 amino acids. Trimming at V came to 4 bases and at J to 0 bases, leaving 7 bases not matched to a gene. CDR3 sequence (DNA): TGTGCCAGCAGCTACCGACTAGCGGAAGGCTCCTACAATGAGCAGTTCTTC. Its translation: CASSYRLAEGSYNEQFF. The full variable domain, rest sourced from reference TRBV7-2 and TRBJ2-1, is GAGVSQSPSNKVTEKGKDVELRCDPISGHTALYWYRQSLGQGLEFLIYFQGNSAPDKSGLPSDRFSAERTGGSVSTLTIQRTQQEDSAVYLCASSYRLAEGSYNEQFFGPGTRLTVL.

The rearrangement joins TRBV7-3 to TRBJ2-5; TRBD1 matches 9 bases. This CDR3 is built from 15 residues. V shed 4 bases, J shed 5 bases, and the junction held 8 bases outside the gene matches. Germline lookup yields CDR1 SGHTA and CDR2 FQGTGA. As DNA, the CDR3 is TGTGCCAGCAGCTCCTGGACAGGGGCTGGGGAGACCCAGTACTTC. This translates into CASSSWTGAGETQYF.

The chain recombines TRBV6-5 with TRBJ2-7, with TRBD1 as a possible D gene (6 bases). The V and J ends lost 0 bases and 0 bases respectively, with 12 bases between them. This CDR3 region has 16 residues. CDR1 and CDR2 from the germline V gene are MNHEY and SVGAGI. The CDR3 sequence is CASSYSDSRSSYEQYF. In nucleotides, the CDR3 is TGTGCCAGCAGTTACTCGGACAGCAGAAGCTCCTACGAGCAGTACTTC.

CDR3 loop: CASSQSGAGIYEQYF. The CDR3, as DNA: TGCGCCAGCAGTCAATCTGGGGCGGGTATCTACGAGCAGTACTTC. The V call is TRBV23-1, the J call TRBJ2-7; tentatively, D is TRBD1 or TRBD2 (5 bases each). TRBV23-1 is labeled an ORF, and its function is uncertain. The length of the CDR3 is 15 residues. The V end lost 0 bases, the J end lost 3 bases, and 12 bases lay between the germline ends.

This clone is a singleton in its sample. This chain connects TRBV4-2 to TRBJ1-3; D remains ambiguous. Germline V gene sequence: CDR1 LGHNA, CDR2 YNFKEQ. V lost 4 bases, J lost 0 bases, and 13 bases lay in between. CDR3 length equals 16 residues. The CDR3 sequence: CASSPNGWSSGNTIYF. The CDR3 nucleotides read TGTGCCAGCAGCCCCAACGGCTGGAGCTCTGGAAACACCATATATTTT.

The CDR3 sequence is CASSTGGANQPQHF. The CDR3 bases are TGTGCCAGCAGTACGGGGGGGGCCAATCAGCCCCAGCATTTT. This chain uses TRBV6-5 with TRBJ1-5; maybe TRBD1 (6 bases). From germline, CDR1 is MNHEY and CDR2 SVGAGI. The CDR3 extends over 14 amino acids. Trimming took 5 bases from V and 3 from J, leaving 11 bases between them.

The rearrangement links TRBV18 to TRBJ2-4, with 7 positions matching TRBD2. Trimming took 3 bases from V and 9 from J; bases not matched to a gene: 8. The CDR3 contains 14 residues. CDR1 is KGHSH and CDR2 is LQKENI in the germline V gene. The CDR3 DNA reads TGTGCCAGCTCACCTGGTATCTCGGGGGGCATTCAGTACTTC. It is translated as CASSPGISGGIQYF.

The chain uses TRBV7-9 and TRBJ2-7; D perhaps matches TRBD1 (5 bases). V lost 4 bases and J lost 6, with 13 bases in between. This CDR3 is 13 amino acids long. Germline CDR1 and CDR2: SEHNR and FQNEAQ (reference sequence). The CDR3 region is CASSSGMVPEQYF. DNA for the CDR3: TGTGCCAGCAGCTCAGGGATGGTGCCCGAGCAGTACTTC.

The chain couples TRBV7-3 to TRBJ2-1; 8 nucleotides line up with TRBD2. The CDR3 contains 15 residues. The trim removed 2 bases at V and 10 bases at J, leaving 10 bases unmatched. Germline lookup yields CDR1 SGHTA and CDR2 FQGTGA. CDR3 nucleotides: TGTGCCAGCAGCTTAGTGTCCGGGAGGGCTGGGGAGCAGTTCTTC. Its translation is CASSLVSGRAGEQFF.

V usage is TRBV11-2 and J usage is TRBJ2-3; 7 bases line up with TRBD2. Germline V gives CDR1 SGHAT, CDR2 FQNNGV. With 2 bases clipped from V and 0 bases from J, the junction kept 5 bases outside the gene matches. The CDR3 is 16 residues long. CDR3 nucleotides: TGTGCCAGCAGCTTATCGGGGGGTTTGAGCACAGATACGCAGTATTTT. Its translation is CASSLSGGLSTDTQYF.

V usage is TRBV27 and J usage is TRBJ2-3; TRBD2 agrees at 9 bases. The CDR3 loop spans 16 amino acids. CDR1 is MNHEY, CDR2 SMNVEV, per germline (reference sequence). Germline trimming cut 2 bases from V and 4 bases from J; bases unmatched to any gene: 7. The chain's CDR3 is CASSLRAGGPPDTQYF. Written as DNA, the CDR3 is TGTGCCAGCAGTTTAAGAGCGGGAGGCCCCCCAGATACGCAGTATTTT.

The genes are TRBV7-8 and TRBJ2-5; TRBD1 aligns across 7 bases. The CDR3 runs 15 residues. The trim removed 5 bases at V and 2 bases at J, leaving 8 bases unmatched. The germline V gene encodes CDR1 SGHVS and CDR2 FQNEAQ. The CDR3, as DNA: TGTGCCAGCAGCCCAAGCAGGGGGATTCAAGAGACCCAGTACTTC. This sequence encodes CASSPSRGIQETQYF.

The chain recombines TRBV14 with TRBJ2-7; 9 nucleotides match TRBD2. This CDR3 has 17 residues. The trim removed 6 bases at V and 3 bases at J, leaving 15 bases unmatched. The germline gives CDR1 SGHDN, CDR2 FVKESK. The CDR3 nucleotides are TGTGCCAGCAGTCCCGGGACTAGCTTAGCGTTGGTCTACGAGCAGTACTTC. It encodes CASSPGTSLALVYEQYF.

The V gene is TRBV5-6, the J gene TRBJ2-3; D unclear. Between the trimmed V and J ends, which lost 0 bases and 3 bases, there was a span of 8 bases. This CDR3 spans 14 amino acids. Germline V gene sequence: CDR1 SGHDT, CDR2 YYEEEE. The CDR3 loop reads CASSLGDWTDTQYF. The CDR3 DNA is TGTGCCAGCAGCTTGGGAGACTGGACAGATACGCAGTATTTT.

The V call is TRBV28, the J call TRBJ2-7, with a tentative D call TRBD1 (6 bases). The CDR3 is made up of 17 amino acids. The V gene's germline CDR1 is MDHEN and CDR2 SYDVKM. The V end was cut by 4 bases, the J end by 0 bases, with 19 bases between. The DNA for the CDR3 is TGTGCCAGCAGTTCCACGGACTGGGACATCCGCTCCTACGAGCAGTACTTC. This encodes CASSSTDWDIRSYEQYF.

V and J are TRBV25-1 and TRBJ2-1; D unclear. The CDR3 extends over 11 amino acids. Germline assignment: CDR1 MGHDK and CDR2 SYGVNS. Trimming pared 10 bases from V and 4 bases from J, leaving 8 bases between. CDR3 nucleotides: TGTGCCACCCAATTATACAATGAGCAGTTCTTC. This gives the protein CATQLYNEQFF.

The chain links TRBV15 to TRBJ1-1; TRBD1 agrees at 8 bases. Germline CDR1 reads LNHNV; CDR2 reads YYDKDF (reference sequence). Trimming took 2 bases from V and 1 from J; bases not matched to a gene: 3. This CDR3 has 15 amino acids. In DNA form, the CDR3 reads TGTGCCACCAGCAGACAACAGGGGGGGAACACTGAAGCTTTCTTT. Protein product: CATSRQQGGNTEAFF.

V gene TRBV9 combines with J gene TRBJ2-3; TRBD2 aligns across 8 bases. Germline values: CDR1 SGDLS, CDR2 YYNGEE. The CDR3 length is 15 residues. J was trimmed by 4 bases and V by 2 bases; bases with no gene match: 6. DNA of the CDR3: TGTGCCAGCAGCGTCGTTAGCGGGAACGCAGATACGCAGTATTTT. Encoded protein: CASSVVSGNADTQYF.